A selection of T cell receptor beta chains follows, all from one sample in a study of blood T cell repertoires in COVID-19. Data came from immunoSEQ multiplex PCR; TCRdb stores just in-frame clones and leaves some out. The sample has some 20,000 clones; roughly 78% are singletons. Sequencing input: peripheral blood. Receptors originate from a man at least 80 years old with acute or convalescent COVID-19. CDR3s include the opening cysteine and the closing phenylalanine or tryptophan. The order of the fields is D gene, V gene, J gene, clone size, CDR3 protein, CDR3 DNA. The D gene is left open where the match is weak. The size of a clone is reported for some rows only, either as once, few or many, or as a class for expanded clones.

NA,TRBV5-4,TRBJ2-5,few,CASSLGAKETQYF,TGTGCCAGCAGCTTGGGGGCTAAAGAGACCCAGTACTTC
TRBD2,TRBV7-8,TRBJ2-5,NA,CASSPRTSGRVGTQYF,TGTGCCAGCAGCCCACGGACTAGCGGTCGTGTTGGGACCCAGTACTTC
NA,TRBV19,TRBJ1-6,NA,CASRYSSRVLSNSPLHF,TGTGCCAGTAGATATTCGTCCAGGGTGCTTTCTAATTCACCCCTCCACTTT
NA,TRBV29-1,TRBJ1-5,NA,CSVEVGGANQPQHF,TGCAGCGTTGAAGTTGGAGGGGCCAATCAGCCCCAGCATTTT
TRBD1,TRBV2,TRBJ1-2,NA,CASRSWAGGIYGYTF,TGTGCCAGCAGGTCATGGGCAGGGGGCATCTATGGCTACACCTTC
NA,TRBV7-9,TRBJ1-5,NA,CASSLGSGGNQPQHF,TGTGCCAGCAGCTTAGGATCAGGGGGCAATCAGCCCCAGCATTTT
NA,TRBV2,TRBJ1-5,NA,CASSEAGAAPQPQHF,TGTGCCAGCAGTGAAGCGGGGGCAGCCCCTCAGCCCCAGCATTTT
NA,TRBV18,TRBJ1-5,NA,CASSPRVDSNQPQHF,TGTGCCAGCTCACCGCGGGTGGACAGCAATCAGCCCCAGCATTTT
TRBD2,TRBV7-2,TRBJ2-7,NA,CASSLEALAGSYEQYF,TGTGCCAGCAGCTTAGAGGCTCTAGCGGGATCCTACGAGCAGTACTTC
NA,TRBV9,TRBJ2-2,NA,CASSVRSANTGELFF,TGTGCCAGCAGCGTCAGGTCAGCGAACACCGGGGAGCTGTTTTTT
NA,TRBV7-2,TRBJ1-1,NA,CASRRTALNTEAFF,TGTGCCAGCAGACGGACAGCCTTGAACACTGAAGCTTTCTTT
NA,TRBV4-1,TRBJ2-1,NA,CASSREPSAYNEQFF,TGCGCCAGCAGCCGCGAACCCAGCGCCTACAATGAGCAGTTCTTC
NA,TRBV5-4,TRBJ2-1,NA,CASTGTGNEQFF,TGTGCCAGCACCGGGACTGGGAATGAGCAGTTCTTC
NA,TRBV9,TRBJ2-3,NA,CASSGDTGSFTDTQYF,TGTGCCAGCAGCGGGGATACAGGGTCCTTCACAGATACGCAGTATTTT
NA,TRBV7-2,TRBJ1-5,NA,CASSLAIAQPQHF,TGTGCCAGCAGCTTAGCAATAGCTCAGCCCCAGCATTTT
NA,TRBV6-7,TRBJ1-5,NA,CASPPRGSNQPQHF,TGTGCCAGCCCTCCTAGGGGTAGCAATCAGCCCCAGCATTTT
TRBD1,TRBV7-8,TRBJ1-5,NA,CASSLEDRGRQPQHF,TGTGCCAGCAGCTTAGAAGACAGGGGACGACAGCCCCAGCATTTT
TRBD2,TRBV7-9,TRBJ2-3,NA,CASSLGKAGARTDTQYF,TGTGCCAGCAGCTTGGGAAAAGCGGGAGCCCGCACAGATACGCAGTATTTT
TRBD1,TRBV7-9,TRBJ2-6,NA,CASSPTGGAQNPGANVLTF,TGTGCCAGCAGCCCGACAGGGGGAGCGCAAAATCCTGGGGCCAACGTCCTGACTTTC
NA,TRBV5-1,TRBJ1-5,NA,CASSLGNGRQPQHF,TGCGCCAGCAGCTTGGGTAACGGGAGGCAGCCCCAGCATTTT
TRBD2,TRBV3-1/TRBV3-2,TRBJ2-3,NA,CASSQKRWLAGELWDTQYF,TGTGCCAGCAGCCAGAAGCGTTGGCTAGCGGGAGAGTTGTGGGATACGCAGTATTTT
TRBD2,TRBV7-9,TRBJ2-3,NA,CASSALAGAFDTQYF,TGTGCCAGCAGCGCATTAGCGGGAGCATTCGATACGCAGTATTTT
NA,TRBV19,TRBJ2-2,once,CASSIMNTGELFF,TGTGCCAGTAGTATTATGAACACCGGGGAGCTGTTTTTT
NA,TRBV5-1,TRBJ1-4,few,CASNQGFGEKLFF,TGCGCCAGCAACCAGGGGTTCGGTGAAAAACTGTTTTTT
TRBD2,TRBV19,TRBJ2-2,NA,CASSIVSTGTSGRKVTGELFF,TGTGCCAGTAGTATAGTTAGCACCGGGACTAGCGGGAGGAAGGTCACCGGGGAGCTGTTTTTT
NA,TRBV5-6,TRBJ2-1,NA,CASSLGGSSYNEQFF,TGTGCCAGCAGCTTGGGAGGGAGCTCCTACAATGAGCAGTTCTTC
NA,TRBV11-2,TRBJ1-4,NA,CASSSGVVADEKLFF,TGTGCCAGCAGCTCGGGTGTGGTTGCGGATGAAAAACTGTTTTTT
TRBD1,TRBV4-2,TRBJ1-4,NA,CASSQTPTGFYEKLFF,TGTGCCAGCAGCCAAACTCCGACAGGGTTTTATGAAAAACTGTTTTTT
NA,TRBV2,TRBJ2-3,NA,CASSGQTTDTQYF,TGTGCCAGCAGCGGACAAACCACAGATACGCAGTATTTT
TRBD2,TRBV3-1/TRBV3-2,TRBJ2-1,NA,CASSQKLAGNEQFF,TGTGCCAGCAGCCAAAAACTAGCGGGGAATGAGCAGTTCTTC
NA,TRBV24-1,TRBJ2-3,NA,CATRGFTDTQYF,TGTGCCACCAGGGGCTTCACAGATACGCAGTATTTT
TRBD1,TRBV3-1/TRBV3-2,TRBJ1-2,NA,CASSRRTGRLGNYGYTF,TGTGCCAGCAGCCGGAGGACAGGTCGGCTCGGGAACTATGGCTACACCTTC
TRBD2,TRBV6-5,TRBJ2-5,NA,CASSYSRRGGETQYF,TGTGCCAGCAGTTACTCGAGGCGGGGGGGAGAGACCCAGTACTTC
NA,TRBV7-3,TRBJ1-2,few,CASSFRAGEGYTF,TGTGCCAGCAGCTTCCGGGCCGGGGAGGGCTACACCTTC
TRBD1,TRBV10-3,TRBJ2-1,NA,CAISDGTGYGEQFF,TGTGCCATCAGTGATGGGACAGGGTATGGTGAGCAGTTCTTC
NA,TRBV7-9,TRBJ1-2,NA,CASSRGGGENYGYTF,TGTGCCAGCAGCCGAGGTGGCGGGGAAAACTATGGCTACACCTTC
TRBD1,TRBV24-1,TRBJ2-3,NA,CATSDSGTGSRRDTQYF,TGTGCCACCAGTGATTCCGGGACAGGTTCACGGAGAGATACGCAGTATTTT
TRBD2,TRBV9,TRBJ2-1,few,CASSAPSGANREQFF,TGTGCCAGCAGCGCCCCTAGCGGGGCGAACCGCGAGCAGTTCTTC
TRBD1,TRBV28,TRBJ1-3,NA,CASSSTGGSGNTIYF,TGTGCCAGCAGTTCGACAGGGGGCTCTGGAAACACCATATATTTT
NA,TRBV11-1,TRBJ2-7,NA,CASSFTGSEQYF,TGTGCCAGCAGCTTTACAGGATCCGAGCAGTACTTC
TRBD2,TRBV19,TRBJ2-1,NA,CASSMISSGNYNEQFF,TGTGCCAGTAGTATGATTTCTAGCGGGAACTACAATGAGCAGTTCTTC
NA,TRBV19,TRBJ1-5,NA,CASSIQSGPGSNQPQHF,TGTGCCAGTAGTATTCAGTCAGGGCCCGGTAGCAATCAGCCCCAGCATTTT
NA,TRBV6-1,TRBJ1-2,NA,CASSPPAGDGYTF,TGTGCCAGCAGTCCACCAGCGGGGGATGGCTACACCTTC
TRBD1,TRBV6-6,TRBJ1-6,NA,CASRVVTGVHSPLHF,TGTGCCAGCAGAGTCGTGACAGGGGTTCACTCACCCCTCCACTTT
NA,TRBV7-9,TRBJ1-1,NA,CASGAGTIGPEAFF,TGTGCCAGCGGGGCCGGGACAATAGGTCCTGAAGCTTTCTTT
NA,TRBV5-4,TRBJ2-3,many,CASSFDMVRADTQYF,TGTGCCAGCAGCTTTGATATGGTCAGGGCAGATACGCAGTATTTT
TRBD1,TRBV7-2,TRBJ2-7,NA,CASSPRQGAGEQYF,TGTGCCAGCAGCCCGAGACAGGGGGCGGGTGAGCAGTACTTC
NA,TRBV12-3/TRBV12-4,TRBJ1-6,NA,CASSFENSPLHF,TGTGCCAGCAGTTTTGAGAATTCACCCCTCCACTTT
TRBD2,TRBV5-1,TRBJ2-3,NA,CASSLGLATPDTQYF,TGCGCCAGCAGCTTGGGACTAGCGACCCCAGATACGCAGTATTTT
NA,TRBV5-8,TRBJ1-5,NA,CASSFGAQPQHF,TGTGCCAGCAGCTTTGGGGCCCAGCCCCAGCATTTT
NA,TRBV7-2,TRBJ2-2,NA,CASSLDRAGELFF,TGTGCCAGCAGCTTAGACAGGGCCGGGGAGCTGTTTTTT
NA,TRBV18,TRBJ2-3,NA,CASSPTGSTDTQYF,TGTGCCAGCTCACCGACAGGTAGCACAGATACGCAGTATTTT
NA,TRBV10-3,TRBJ1-6,few,CAIRGGIGSPLHF,TGTGCCATCAGAGGAGGGATTGGGTCACCCCTCCACTTT
NA,TRBV28,TRBJ1-6,NA,CASRTSPVEVSPLHF,TGTGCCAGCAGGACAAGTCCGGTGGAGGTCTCACCCCTCCACTTT
NA,TRBV6-1,TRBJ2-7,NA,CASSDSGGRTYEQYF,TGTGCCAGCAGTGACAGTGGGGGCCGGACCTACGAGCAGTACTTC
NA,TRBV5-1,TRBJ1-4,NA,CASSPEGPNEKLFF,TGCGCCAGCAGCCCGGAGGGGCCTAATGAAAAACTGTTTTTT
TRBD2,TRBV6-5,TRBJ2-5,NA,CASTGGTSGQETQYF,TGTGCCAGCACTGGAGGGACTAGCGGGCAAGAGACCCAGTACTTC